Shown below are 12 T cell receptor beta chains from a single sample sequenced in a study of T cell changes during pregnancy in multiple sclerosis. Assay: immunoSEQ multiplex PCR; the TCRdb copy retains only in-frame clones and omits some. The sample yields around 30,000 clones, roughly nine tenths seen once. The sequences come from CD8+ T cells from peripheral blood mononuclear cells, collected before pregnancy. The receptors here all came from a female donor with multiple sclerosis, enrolled in a pregnancy study.

The chain uses TRBV21-1 and TRBJ1-1; the DNA was not compared with TRBD1, the D call given in the table. TRBV21-1 is marked as a pseudogene. The CDR3 length is 17 residues. The CDR3 spells CASSTQATTGLRTEAFF. The CDR3 region has the DNA TGTGCCAGCAGCACCCAAGCGACTACAGGGCTTCGCACTGAAGCTTTCTTT.

The J gene is TRBJ2-7, the V gene TRBV5-8, with a weak D call TRBD1 (6 bases). This CDR3 has 12 amino acids. Germline lookup yields CDR1 SGHTS and CDR2 YDEGEE. The ends were cut back, 4 bases at V and 3 bases at J, with 8 bases in the middle. CDR3 DNA sequence: TGTGCCAGCAGCCTACAGGGCTACGAGCAGTACTTC. It codes for CASSLQGYEQYF.

The rearrangement uses TRBV18 and TRBJ2-1; D gene unclear. V was cut by 6 bases and J by 10 bases, with 13 bases left in between. The V gene's germline CDR1 is KGHSH and CDR2 LQKENI. There are 12 residues in the CDR3. The CDR3 DNA follows: TGTGCCAGCTCCATTGCCGTACAGGAGCAGTTCTTC. Its translation: CASSIAVQEQFF.

About this clone: Additional DNA sequences in this sample encode the identical CDR3. This chain links TRBV27 with TRBJ1-2; TRBD1 is a possible D gene (5 bases). CDR3 length: 12 residues. V was clipped by 4 bases and J by 4 bases, with 7 bases between them. Germline lookup yields CDR1 MNHEY and CDR2 SMNVEV (reference sequence). This CDR3 is CASSSTGYGYTF. In nucleotides, the CDR3 is TGTGCCAGCAGTTCCACAGGCTATGGCTACACCTTC.

This clone showed up just once. The V gene is TRBV28, the J gene TRBJ2-7, with 9 bases identical to TRBD1. In germline, CDR1 is MDHEN, CDR2 SYDVKM. J lost 2 bases, V lost 6 bases, and 5 bases had no gene match. This CDR3 has 14 residues. The CDR3 spells CASSRTGEPYEQYF. The CDR3 bases are TGTGCCAGCAGCCGGACAGGGGAGCCCTACGAGCAGTACTTC.

The rearrangement links TRBV9 to TRBJ2-7; TRBD2 agrees at 9 bases. V was clipped by 1 base and J by 0 bases; unmatched bases: 5. This CDR3 is 16 amino acids long. Germline CDR1 is SGDLS and CDR2 is YYNGEE. The CDR3 DNA sequence: TGTGCCAGCAGCGTATCTAGCGGGGACAGCTCCTACGAGCAGTACTTC. The encoded protein is CASSVSSGDSSYEQYF.

The V gene is TRBV6-5, the J gene TRBJ2-1; D possibly corresponds to TRBD1 (6 bases). V was trimmed by 2 bases and J by 8 bases, leaving 19 bases between them. This CDR3 has 16 amino acids. Germline V gene data show CDR1 as MNHEY and CDR2 as SVGAGI. The CDR3 bases are TGTGCCAGCAGTTACCGAGCTACAGGGAAACGCGATGAGCAGTTCTTC. Translation: CASSYRATGKRDEQFF.

The V and J genes are TRBV7-9 and TRBJ1-4; D possibly corresponds to TRBD1 (5 bases). Germline-derived CDR1 and CDR2 are SEHNR and FQNEAQ (reference sequence). This CDR3 has 15 amino acids. Trimming removed 1 base from V and 7 bases from J, with 13 bases in between. The CDR3 sequence is CASSLVSGLGEKLFF. The DNA for the CDR3 is TGTGCCAGCAGCTTAGTATCAGGGCTGGGTGAAAAACTGTTTTTT.

The J gene is TRBJ2-3, the V gene TRBV19, with 9 bases fitting TRBD1. J gave up 2 bases and V 10 bases, and 7 bases lay outside the gene matches. The CDR3 covers 14 residues. Germline V gene data show CDR1 as LNHDA and CDR2 as SQIVND (reference sequence). CDR3 loop: CATRRTGVTDTQYF. CDR3 nucleotide sequence: TGTGCCACTCGAAGGACAGGGGTCACAGATACGCAGTATTTT. Looking up the rest from reference TRBV19 and TRBJ2-3 gives the full variable domain: DGGITQSPKYLFRKEGQNVTLSCEQNLNHDAMYWYRQDPGQGLRLIYYSQIVNDFQKGDIAEGYSVSREKKESFPLTVTSAQKNPTAFYLCATRRTGVTDTQYFGPGTRLTVL.

Regarding this clone: One end of the junction fails to match germline, which may point to a read error. Other DNA sequences in the same sample also yield this CDR3. V and J are TRBV6-6 and TRBJ2-7; the D gene is possibly TRBD1 (5 bases). The CDR3 is made up of 14 amino acids. The germline CDR1 and CDR2 sequences are MNHNY and SVGAGI (reference sequence). DNA for the CDR3: TGCGCCAGCAGTTACTCGACAGAGGTGAACGAGCAGTACTTC. It codes for CASSYSTEVNEQYF.

V and J are TRBV28 and TRBJ2-1; a possible D gene is TRBD1 (5 bases). CDR1 MDHEN and CDR2 SYDVKM come from the germline V gene. The CDR3 is made up of 15 amino acids. Deletions cut 6 bases from V and 7 bases from J, with 19 bases between. In nucleotides, the CDR3 is TGTGCCAGCAGGGATCTGGGGCAAGTAAGAAATGAGCAGTTCTTC. Translating it yields CASRDLGQVRNEQFF. The variable domain in full, completed from reference TRBV28 and TRBJ2-1, reads DVKVTQSSRYLVKRTGEKVFLECVQDMDHENMFWYRQDPGLGLRLIYFSYDVKMKEKGDIPEGYSVSREKKERFSLILESASTNQTSMYLCASRDLGQVRNEQFFGPGTRLTVL.

The chain employs TRBV7-6 and TRBJ2-2; 9 nucleotides line up with TRBD1. Germline lookup yields CDR1 SGHVS and CDR2 FNYEAQ. The V segment lost 6 bases and the J segment 6 bases; nucleotides outside the gene matches: 11. CDR3 length: 16 amino acids. CDR3 loop: CASSSPGQGNSGELFF. CDR3 coding DNA: TGTGCCAGCAGTTCCCCAGGACAGGGGAATTCCGGGGAGCTGTTTTTT.